The 4 T cell receptor beta chains listed next were all sequenced from one sample in a study of blood T cell repertoires in COVID-19. TCRdb keeps only in-frame clones here, not all; method: immunoSEQ multiplex PCR. The sample yields some 200,000 clones, over 75% seen once. Material: peripheral blood. Receptors originate from a man between 50 and 59 years old with COVID-19, enrolled during active disease.

This clone was observed a single time. This chain connects TRBV18 to TRBJ1-2; possible D gene TRBD1, 6 bases. The CDR3 is 14 amino acids. Germline loops: CDR1 KGHSH, CDR2 LQKENI. V shed 1 base and J shed 8 bases, with 14 bases lying between them. The CDR3 coding sequence is TGTGCCAGCTCACCACAAGGGGGTCTGGAAGGCTACACCTTC. It is translated as CASSPQGGLEGYTF.

The chain carries TRBV7-3 and TRBJ2-7; TRBD2 matches at 8 bases. The trim removed 4 bases at V and 3 bases at J, leaving 5 bases unmatched. The CDR3 loop spans 14 amino acids. Germline V lookup: CDR1 SGHTA, CDR2 FQGTGA. The CDR3 region is CASSSPAGGYEQYF. CDR3 in DNA: TGTGCCAGCAGCTCCCCGGCGGGAGGCTACGAGCAGTACTTC. The full variable domain, its missing parts supplied by reference TRBV7-3 and TRBJ2-7, is GAGVSQTPSNKVTEKGKYVELRCDPISGHTALYWYRQSLGQGPEFLIYFQGTGAADDSGLPNDRFFAVRPEGSVSTLKIQRTERGDSAVYLCASSSPAGGYEQYFGPGTRLTVT.

The chain employs TRBV18 and TRBJ1-4; 7 nucleotides line up with TRBD1. The J segment lost 3 bases and the V segment lost 3 bases, leaving 7 bases of the junction unmatched. Germline V gene lookup returns CDR1 KGHSH and CDR2 LQKENI. The CDR3 covers 16 residues. The CDR3 coding sequence is TGTGCCAGCTCACCGGGACAGATTCTATCTAATGAAAAACTGTTTTTT. It specifies CASSPGQILSNEKLFF.

The V call is TRBV7-2, the J call TRBJ1-5; D call uncertain. Germline CDR1 SGHTA, CDR2 FQGNSA. The CDR3 runs to 15 residues. Deletions cut 1 base from V and 4 bases from J, with 11 bases between. CDR3: CASSLGPGLNQPQHF. In DNA form, the CDR3 reads TGTGCCAGCAGCTTAGGGCCGGGTCTGAATCAGCCCCAGCATTTT.